These T cell receptor beta chains were read from a single sample in a study of shared clonotypes between healthy human individuals. This table comes from immunoSEQ multiplex PCR, and its TCRdb copy is limited to in-frame clones, with some not included. This sample carries roughly 1,500,000 clones, 95% to 99% of them seen once, and the ten largest clones take about 0.45%. The sequenced sample consisted of naive CD4+ T cells sorted from blood. These receptors originate from a man younger than 45 in good health. The CDR3 runs from the conserved cysteine through the conserved F or W. The D gene is left open where the match is weak. Rows may omit the clone size; those that give it use once, few, many or a size class.

DNA: TGTGCCAGCAGGGGACAGGGGGACTACAATGAGCAGTTCTTC
CDR3: CASRGQGDYNEQFF
D: TRBD1
J: TRBJ2-1
size: -
V: TRBV2

DNA: TGTGCCAGCAGTTTTCGGGGACCCCACACTGAAGCTTTCTTT
CDR3: CASSFRGPHTEAFF
D: -
J: TRBJ1-1
size: -
V: TRBV28

DNA: TGTGCCAGTAGTATAGGGGCGGGAGACAATGAGCAGTTCTTC
CDR3: CASSIGAGDNEQFF
D: TRBD2
J: TRBJ2-1
size: -
V: TRBV19

DNA: TGTGCCAGCAGGGAAGGAGGGGCCGCCGGCAGCACCTTC
CDR3: CASREGGAAGSTF
D: -
J: TRBJ1-2
size: -
V: TRBV27

DNA: TGTGCCAGCAGGGAGGGACCGCGCGCTGAAGCTTTCTTT
CDR3: CASREGPRAEAFF
D: -
J: TRBJ1-1
size: -
V: TRBV6-1

DNA: TGTGCCATCTGGAATTTGCCCCAGCATTTT
CDR3: CAIWNLPQHF
D: -
J: TRBJ1-5
size: -
V: TRBV21-1

DNA: TGTGCCAGCAAAAAGACAGGGGAGAACACTGAAGCTTTCTTT
CDR3: CASKKTGENTEAFF
D: TRBD1
J: TRBJ1-1
size: -
V: TRBV2

DNA: TGTGCCAGCAGCTTAGTCCTTCGTTCCGGGAAGTTAACCTACGAGCAGTACTTC
CDR3: CASSLVLRSGKLTYEQYF
D: -
J: TRBJ2-7
size: -
V: TRBV7-8

DNA: TGTGCCAGCAGCTTTGGCAGGCCAGGGACTGAAGCTTTCTTT
CDR3: CASSFGRPGTEAFF
D: -
J: TRBJ1-1
size: -
V: TRBV7-6

DNA: TGTGCCAGCAGCCCTAGCTATCAGATGGCTAGCTCCTACGAGCAGTACTTC
CDR3: CASSPSYQMASSYEQYF
D: -
J: TRBJ2-7
size: -
V: TRBV9

DNA: TGTGCCAGCAGTTACTCAGGATTAGCGGCCGGTGAGCAGTTCTTC
CDR3: CASSYSGLAAGEQFF
D: -
J: TRBJ2-1
size: -
V: TRBV6-5

DNA: TGTGCCAGCAGCCCCGACGTGGTCGGGGAGCTGTTTTTT
CDR3: CASSPDVVGELFF
D: -
J: TRBJ2-2
size: -
V: TRBV28

DNA: TGTGCCAGTAGTATAGTGGCAGGTCACACCGGGGAGCTGTTTTTT
CDR3: CASSIVAGHTGELFF
D: -
J: TRBJ2-2
size: -
V: TRBV19

DNA: TGTGCCAGTGGGACTAGCTCCACAGATACGCAGTATTTT
CDR3: CASGTSSTDTQYF
D: TRBD2
J: TRBJ2-3
size: -
V: TRBV18

DNA: TGTGCCAGCAGTCCTCGGGGTAGCGGGAGGACAGATACGCAGTATTTT
CDR3: CASSPRGSGRTDTQYF
D: TRBD2
J: TRBJ2-3
size: -
V: TRBV27

DNA: TGTGCCAGCAGACCCACCCGCGTGGGGAGGGGAAGGGAGCAGTTCTTC
CDR3: CASRPTRVGRGREQFF
D: TRBD2
J: TRBJ2-1
size: -
V: TRBV5-6

DNA: TGTGCCAGCGGTGGCCGGCCCTCCGGCGAGCAGTACTTC
CDR3: CASGGRPSGEQYF
D: -
J: TRBJ2-7
size: -
V: TRBV2

DNA: TGTGCCAGCAGCCAACTCCGAGGGGGGACTGAAGCTTTCTTT
CDR3: CASSQLRGGTEAFF
D: -
J: TRBJ1-1
size: -
V: TRBV14

DNA: TGTGCCAGCTCACCACGAGTCTACGAGCAGTACTTC
CDR3: CASSPRVYEQYF
D: -
J: TRBJ2-7
size: -
V: TRBV18

DNA: TGTGCCAGCAACCTGGCTAGCGGGAGCGCAGATACGCAGTATTTT
CDR3: CASNLASGSADTQYF
D: TRBD2
J: TRBJ2-3
size: -
V: TRBV6-1

DNA: TGTGCCAGCAGCTTACGAGATGTGGAGACCCAGTACTTC
CDR3: CASSLRDVETQYF
D: -
J: TRBJ2-5
size: -
V: TRBV5-4

DNA: TGTGCCAGTAGTCCACCGGGACAGGGAACCTACGAGCAGTACTTC
CDR3: CASSPPGQGTYEQYF
D: TRBD1
J: TRBJ2-7
size: -
V: TRBV19

DNA: TGTGCCAGCACAGGGGACGATGGCTACACCTTC
CDR3: CASTGDDGYTF
D: -
J: TRBJ1-2
size: -
V: TRBV28

DNA: TGCAGTGCCTCACTTCTGGAGACCCAGTACTTC
CDR3: CSASLLETQYF
D: -
J: TRBJ2-5
size: -
V: TRBV20-1

DNA: TGTGCCAGCAGTCGAACCGGAGAGACCCAGTACTTC
CDR3: CASSRTGETQYF
D: -
J: TRBJ2-5
size: -
V: TRBV6-1

DNA: TGTGCCAGCAGTAGGGTAGGAGAGACCCAGTACTTC
CDR3: CASSRVGETQYF
D: -
J: TRBJ2-5
size: -
V: TRBV7-8

DNA: TGTGCCAGCAGGCCTTTCTCGGCGGCTCCCACTGAAGCTTTCTTT
CDR3: CASRPFSAAPTEAFF
D: -
J: TRBJ1-1
size: -
V: TRBV5-4

DNA: TGTGCCAGCAAAACAGGGGGACGCGAAAAACTGTTTTTT
CDR3: CASKTGGREKLFF
D: TRBD1
J: TRBJ1-4
size: -
V: TRBV27

DNA: TGTGCCAGTTTGCAAGCAACTAATGAAAAACTGTTTTTT
CDR3: CASLQATNEKLFF
D: -
J: TRBJ1-4
size: -
V: TRBV25-1

DNA: TGTGCCAGCTCACGGGACAACACCGGGGAGCTGTTTTTT
CDR3: CASSRDNTGELFF
D: -
J: TRBJ2-2
size: -
V: TRBV18

DNA: TGCGCCAGCAGCCAAGTGCCAAACTATGGCTACACCTTC
CDR3: CASSQVPNYGYTF
D: -
J: TRBJ1-2
size: -
V: TRBV4-3

DNA: TGCGCCAGCAGCTTGGCAGCGGGAGAAGCCAATGAGCAGTTCTTC
CDR3: CASSLAAGEANEQFF
D: TRBD2
J: TRBJ2-1
size: once
V: TRBV5-1

DNA: TGTGCCAGCAGTTTGAAACGGAACTATGGCTACACCTTC
CDR3: CASSLKRNYGYTF
D: -
J: TRBJ1-2
size: -
V: TRBV27

DNA: TGTGCCAGCAGCTTATACGGAGCGGGGGTGCGCTACGAGCAGTACTTC
CDR3: CASSLYGAGVRYEQYF
D: TRBD2
J: TRBJ2-7
size: -
V: TRBV7-9

DNA: TGTGCCAGCAGCTCAGGCTTGAACACTGAAGCTTTCTTT
CDR3: CASSSGLNTEAFF
D: -
J: TRBJ1-1
size: -
V: TRBV7-2

DNA: TGTGCCAGCAGTTTACAGGGGGCTGGGCAGCCCCAGCATTTT
CDR3: CASSLQGAGQPQHF
D: TRBD1
J: TRBJ1-5
size: -
V: TRBV27

DNA: TGTGCCAGCAGGACTGGTAATCAGCCCCAGCATTTT
CDR3: CASRTGNQPQHF
D: -
J: TRBJ1-5
size: once
V: TRBV6-5

DNA: TGTGCCAGCTCACACCTAGCGGGAGGGCCCTCCCCCGGGGAGCTGTTTTTT
CDR3: CASSHLAGGPSPGELFF
D: TRBD2
J: TRBJ2-2
size: -
V: TRBV18

DNA: TGTGCCAGCAGGATCTGGCGGGATCCGCAATTTATAAAGCAGTACTTC
CDR3: CASRIWRDPQFIKQYF
D: -
J: TRBJ2-7
size: -
V: TRBV11-3

DNA: TGTGCCAGCGAGACGAACACCGGGGAGCTGTTTTTT
CDR3: CASETNTGELFF
D: -
J: TRBJ2-2
size: -
V: TRBV28

DNA: TGTGCCAGCAGTTTTGAGGGGCCCTACCAAGAGACCCAGTACTTC
CDR3: CASSFEGPYQETQYF
D: -
J: TRBJ2-5
size: once
V: TRBV28

DNA: TGTGCCAGCAGTTTTCTGGCAGTTGGGGGCAATGAGCAGTTCTTC
CDR3: CASSFLAVGGNEQFF
D: -
J: TRBJ2-1
size: -
V: TRBV28

DNA: TGTGCCAGCAATCTAGCGGGACTGGGAGAGACCCAGTACTTC
CDR3: CASNLAGLGETQYF
D: TRBD2
J: TRBJ2-5
size: once
V: TRBV14

DNA: TGTGCCAGCAGCCTGGTGGCAGGGGGGAGCGAAGCTTTCTTT
CDR3: CASSLVAGGSEAFF
D: TRBD1
J: TRBJ1-1
size: -
V: TRBV13

DNA: TGCGCCAGCAGTGGGACAGGTTCCTACGAGCAGTACTTC
CDR3: CASSGTGSYEQYF
D: TRBD1
J: TRBJ2-7
size: -
V: TRBV10-2

DNA: TGCGCCAGCAGTCCCGCCATTGAGCAGTTCTTC
CDR3: CASSPAIEQFF
D: -
J: TRBJ2-1
size: -
V: TRBV10-2

DNA: TGTGCCAGCAGCTCGGTACTAGCGAATTTTCAGGGCTACGAGCAGTACTTC
CDR3: CASSSVLANFQGYEQYF
D: TRBD2
J: TRBJ2-7
size: -
V: TRBV5-6

DNA: TGCGCCAGCAGCTTGGGAAGGGGCGTCCGCACAGATACGCAGTATTTT
CDR3: CASSLGRGVRTDTQYF
D: -
J: TRBJ2-3
size: -
V: TRBV5-1

DNA: TGTGCCAGTAGTATAGAGGCCGGTAGCGGGAGAGTTTGGGATGAGCAGTTCTTC
CDR3: CASSIEAGSGRVWDEQFF
D: TRBD2
J: TRBJ2-1
size: once
V: TRBV19

DNA: TGCAGCGTTGTAGTTGACAGTCTAGAGCAGTACTTC
CDR3: CSVVVDSLEQYF
D: -
J: TRBJ2-7
size: -
V: TRBV29-1

DNA: TGTGCCAGCAGCTTAGATAGGGCGGGCCGTTCCTACGAGCAGTACTTC
CDR3: CASSLDRAGRSYEQYF
D: -
J: TRBJ2-7
size: -
V: TRBV11-2

DNA: TGTGCCAGCACTTTCGGGGTGGCGGGGCATAGAGATACGCAGTATTTT
CDR3: CASTFGVAGHRDTQYF
D: -
J: TRBJ2-3
size: -
V: TRBV6-6

DNA: TGTGCCAGCTCAACCTGGGACAAGGCCTCGCAGTACTTC
CDR3: CASSTWDKASQYF
D: -
J: TRBJ2-7
size: -
V: TRBV18

DNA: TGTGCCAGCAGCGCCAGCGGACTAGCGGGCGGGGCGAACACCGGGGAGCTGTTTTTT
CDR3: CASSASGLAGGANTGELFF
D: TRBD2
J: TRBJ2-2
size: -
V: TRBV9

DNA: TGTGCCAGCAGCTTACAGACCGGGGAGCTGTTTTTT
CDR3: CASSLQTGELFF
D: -
J: TRBJ2-2
size: -
V: TRBV11-3